The table lists the clone carrying this T cell receptor (beta chain) with a count of one. Authors' processing steps: Researchers report that nucleated cell counts were estimated from reference gene primer amplification. TCRdb's table, derived via immunoSEQ multiplex PCR, lists solely in-frame clones and lacks some. That table is the source of V, J and clone size, and D and trimming were worked out from the DNA. Of around 150,000 clones in the sample, roughly 90% were seen once. The data were obtained in a study of blood T cell repertoires in COVID-19. About the study: Material from acute and convalescent COVID-19 was sourced from the United States, Italy and Spain. PBMCs, B-cell-depleted T cells, or T cells provided the cDNA or gDNA that made up the material.

This TCR was sampled from a man aged 55-75 years with acute or convalescent COVID-19. The sample taken for sequencing was peripheral blood.

CDR3 residues: CASSPKMEKTQYF. CDR3 DNA: TGTGCCAGTAGTCCGAAAATGGAGAAGACCCAGTACTTC. This rearrangement joins TRBV19 to TRBJ2-5, with unresolved D. There are 13 residues in the CDR3. V lost 5 bases and J 6 bases, leaving 13 bases between the germline ends. The germline gives CDR1 LNHDA, CDR2 SQIVND (reference sequence).